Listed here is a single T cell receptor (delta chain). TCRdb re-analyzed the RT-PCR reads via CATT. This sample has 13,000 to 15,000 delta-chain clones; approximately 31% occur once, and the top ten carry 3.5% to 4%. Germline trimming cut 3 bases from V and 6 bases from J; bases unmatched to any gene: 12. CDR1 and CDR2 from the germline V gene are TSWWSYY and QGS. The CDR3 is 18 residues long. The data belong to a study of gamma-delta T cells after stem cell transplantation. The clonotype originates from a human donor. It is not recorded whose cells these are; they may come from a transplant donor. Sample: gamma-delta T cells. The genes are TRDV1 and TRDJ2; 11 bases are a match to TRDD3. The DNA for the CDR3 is TGTGCTCTTGGGGATCCTCCTGGTGGGGGATACGTGGCAGCACAACTCTTCTTT. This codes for CALGDPPGGGYVAAQLFF.